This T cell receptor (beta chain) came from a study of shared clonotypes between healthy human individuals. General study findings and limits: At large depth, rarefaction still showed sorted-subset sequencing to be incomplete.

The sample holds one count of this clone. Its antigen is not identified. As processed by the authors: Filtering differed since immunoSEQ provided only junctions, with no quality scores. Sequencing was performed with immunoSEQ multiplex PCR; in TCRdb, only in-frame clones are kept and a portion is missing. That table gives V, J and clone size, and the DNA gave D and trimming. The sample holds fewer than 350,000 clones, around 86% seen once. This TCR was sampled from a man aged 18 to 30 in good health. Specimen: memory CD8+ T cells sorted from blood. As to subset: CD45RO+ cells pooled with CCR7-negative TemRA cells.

CDR3 bases: TGCGCCAGCAGCATAACCTCTAGCGGGAGTATGACAGATACGCAGTATTTT. This translates into CASSITSSGSMTDTQYF. This chain uses TRBV5-1 with TRBJ2-3; 10 bases are a match to TRBD2. With V trimmed by 4 bases and J by 3 bases, 11 bases remained unmatched. The germline V gene has CDR1 SGHRS and CDR2 YFSETQ. This CDR3 spans 17 amino acids.